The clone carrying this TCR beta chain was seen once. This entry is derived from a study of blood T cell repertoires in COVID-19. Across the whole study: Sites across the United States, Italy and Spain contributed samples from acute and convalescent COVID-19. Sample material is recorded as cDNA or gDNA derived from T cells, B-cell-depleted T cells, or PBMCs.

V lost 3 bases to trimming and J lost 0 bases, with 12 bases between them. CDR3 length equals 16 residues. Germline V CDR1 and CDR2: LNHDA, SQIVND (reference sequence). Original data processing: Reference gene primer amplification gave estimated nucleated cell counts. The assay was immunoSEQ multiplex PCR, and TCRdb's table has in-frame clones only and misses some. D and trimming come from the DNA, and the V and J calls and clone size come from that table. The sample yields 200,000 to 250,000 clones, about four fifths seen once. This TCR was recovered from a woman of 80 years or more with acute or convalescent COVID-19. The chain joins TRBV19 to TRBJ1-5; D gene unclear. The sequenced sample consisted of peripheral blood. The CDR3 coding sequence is TGTGCCAGTAGTATGGCGGCAGAATATAGCAATCAGCCCCAGCATTTT. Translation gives CASSMAAEYSNQPQHF.